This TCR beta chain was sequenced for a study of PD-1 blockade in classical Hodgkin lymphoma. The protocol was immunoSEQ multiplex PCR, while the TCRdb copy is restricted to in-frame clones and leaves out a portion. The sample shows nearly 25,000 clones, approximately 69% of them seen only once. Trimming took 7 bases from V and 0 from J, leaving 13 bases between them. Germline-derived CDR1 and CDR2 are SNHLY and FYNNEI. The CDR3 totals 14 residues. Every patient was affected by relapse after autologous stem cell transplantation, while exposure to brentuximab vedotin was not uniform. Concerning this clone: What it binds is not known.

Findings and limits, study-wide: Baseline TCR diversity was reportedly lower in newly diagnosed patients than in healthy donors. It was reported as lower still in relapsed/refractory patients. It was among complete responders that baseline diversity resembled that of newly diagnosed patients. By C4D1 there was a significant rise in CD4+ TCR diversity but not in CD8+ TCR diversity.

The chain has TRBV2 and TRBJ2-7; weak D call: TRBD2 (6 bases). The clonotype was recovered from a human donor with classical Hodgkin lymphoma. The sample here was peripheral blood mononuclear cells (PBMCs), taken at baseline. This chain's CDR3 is CASIAGRSSYEQYF. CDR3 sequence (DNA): TGTGCCAGCATCGCGGGGAGGAGCTCCTACGAGCAGTACTTC. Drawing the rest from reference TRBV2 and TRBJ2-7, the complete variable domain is EPEVTQTPSHQVTQMGQEVILRCVPISNHLYFYWYRQILGQKVEFLVSFYNNEISEKSEIFDDQFSVERPDGSNFTLKIRSTKLEDSAMYFCASIAGRSSYEQYFGPGTRLTVT.